A selection of T cell receptor beta chains follows, all from one sample in a study of regulatory T cells in long-lasting Graves disease. TCRdb used MiXCR to reprocess the multiplex PCR reads, holding one entry per CDR3 protein. Of 390,000 or so distinct CDR3 sequences in the sample, around 11% were seen once. This same sample was also taken into another study, of T cells in Graves' hyperthyroidism and ophthalmopathy.

Sequenced material: peripheral blood mononuclear cells (PBMCs), taken at new diagnosis, from a patient treated with antithyroid drugs. The receptors come from a woman between 18 and 30 years old with Graves disease. Both conserved end residues are part of each CDR3. A D gene is named only where the DNA matches it firmly. The size entry is marked missing in some rows and otherwise reads once, few, many or a size class.

d_gene	j_gene	abundance	v_gene	CDR3aa	CDR3nt
NA	TRBJ2-1	many	TRBV20-1	CSARRANEQFF	TGCAGTGCTAGAAGGGCCAATGAGCAGTTCTTC
NA	TRBJ1-5	NA	TRBV27	CASRGGGRQPQHF	TGTGCCAGCAGGGGGGGAGGTCGGCAGCCCCAGCATTTT
TRBD1	TRBJ1-2	many	TRBV7-2	CASSLVSGGMDGYTF	TGTGCCAGCAGCTTAGTGTCAGGGGGAATGGATGGCTACACCTTC
TRBD2	TRBJ2-3	few	TRBV19	CASTPRPTSGNLHTQYF	TGTGCCAGTACCCCCCGGCCGACTAGCGGGAACCTTCATACGCAGTATTTT
NA	TRBJ2-7	many	TRBV24-1	CATSEGALEQYF	TGTGCCACCAGTGAAGGGGCTTTGGAGCAGTACTTC
NA	TRBJ2-7	NA	TRBV7-6	CASSLMGSPYEQYF	TGTGCCAGCAGCTTAATGGGTAGCCCCTACGAGCAGTACTTC
NA	TRBJ2-7	many	TRBV6-1	CASILGQGANEQYF	NA
TRBD1	TRBJ2-1	few	TRBV12-3/TRBV12-4	CASIPADRADEQFF	TGTGCCAGCATCCCCGCGGACAGGGCAGACGAGCAGTTCTTC
TRBD2	TRBJ2-3	NA	TRBV6-1	CASSTPGLAGGPDSTDTQYF	TGTGCCAGCAGTACCCCGGGACTAGCGGGGGGGCCGGACTCCACAGATACGCAGTATTTT
NA	TRBJ1-2	many	TRBV12-5	CASGLVLGSNYGYTF	TGTGCTAGTGGTTTGGTTCTGGGTTCTAACTATGGCTACACCTTC
TRBD2	TRBJ2-7	NA	TRBV20-1	CSARAGGTSVFYEQYF	TGCAGTGCTAGAGCCGGGGGGACTAGCGTTTTCTACGAGCAGTACTTC
NA	TRBJ2-5	many	TRBV20-1	CSARQEQETQYF	TGCAGTGCTAGACAGGAGCAAGAGACCCAGTACTTC
NA	TRBJ1-2	NA	TRBV20-1	CSARQNRDGNYGYTF	TGCAGTGCTAGACAAAACAGGGATGGGAACTATGGCTACACCTTC
NA	TRBJ2-4	many	TRBV2	CASSEGYVKNIQYF	TGTGCCAGCAGTGAGGGATATGTCAAAAACATTCAGTACTTC
NA	TRBJ2-7	NA	TRBV29-1	CSVWVWADGKSSYEQYF	TGCAGCGTTTGGGTTTGGGCCGACGGGAAGAGCTCCTACGAGCAGTACTTC
NA	TRBJ1-6	few	TRBV5-1	CASREGRSSYNSPLHF	TGCGCCAGCAGAGAGGGACGGAGCTCCTATAATTCACCCCTCCACTTT
NA	TRBJ1-1	many	TRBV6-5	CASSYREYTEAFF	TGTGCCAGCAGTTACAGGGAGTACACTGAAGCTTTCTTT
NA	TRBJ2-5	many	TRBV18	CASSPKETQYF	TGTGCCAGCTCACCGAAAGAGACCCAGTACTTC
TRBD2	TRBJ2-5	many	TRBV12-3/TRBV12-4	CASSQAGGGSYQETQYF	TGTGCCAGCAGTCAAGCGGGGGGGGGGTCGTACCAAGAGACCCAGTACTTC
NA	TRBJ1-5	many	TRBV2	CASSEWYVLSNQPQHF	TGTGCCAGCAGTGAATGGTACGTCTTAAGCAATCAGCCCCAGCATTTT
NA	TRBJ1-3	few	TRBV5-5	CASTGMEGGTGNTIYF	TGTGCCAGCACCGGGATGGAGGGGGGCACTGGAAACACCATATATTTT
TRBD1	TRBJ1-1	many	TRBV6-1	CASSPPDRATGGNTEAFF	TGTGCCAGCAGCCCTCCCGACAGGGCCACAGGAGGGAACACTGAAGCTTTCTTT
NA	TRBJ2-7	many	TRBV7-2	CASSLDVASDEQYF	TGTGCCAGCAGCTTAGATGTGGCTAGCGACGAGCAGTACTTC
TRBD1	TRBJ2-2	NA	TRBV14	CASSLRQGARVHTGELFF	TGTGCCAGCAGCCTCCGACAGGGGGCTAGGGTACACACCGGGGAGCTGTTTTTT
NA	TRBJ2-1	NA	TRBV7-3	CASSQDEGTLYNEQFF	TGCGCCAGCAGCCAAGACGAGGGGACTCTCTACAATGAGCAGTTCTTC
NA	TRBJ2-1	many	TRBV20-1	CSAHRGAQYNEQFF	TGCAGTGCACATCGGGGGGCCCAATACAATGAGCAGTTCTTC
NA	TRBJ2-1	many	TRBV4-2	CASSQQTDEQFF	TGTGCCAGCAGCCAACAGACGGACGAGCAGTTCTTC
TRBD1	TRBJ2-7	many	TRBV27	CASSFYSRDRGYEQYF	TGTGCCAGCAGTTTTTACTCCCGGGACAGGGGCTACGAGCAGTACTTC
NA	TRBJ1-6	few	TRBV7-2	CASSLPGSLINSPLHF	TGTGCCAGCAGCCTCCCAGGGAGTCTAATAAATTCACCCCTCCACTTT
TRBD2	TRBJ2-5	many	TRBV28	CASSLAGRKETQYF	TGTGCCAGCAGCCTAGCGGGGAGGAAAGAGACCCAGTACTTC